This TCR beta chain was recovered during a study of T cell changes during pregnancy in multiple sclerosis. Produced via immunoSEQ multiplex PCR; TCRdb's table is partial and in-frame only. The sample yields some 70,000 clones, 80% to 95% seen once. The CDR3 is made up of 16 amino acids. V was cut by 5 bases and J by 4 bases, with 18 bases left in between. Germline V gene lookup returns CDR1 LNHNV and CDR2 YYDKDF (reference sequence). The TCR sequence derives from a female donor in good health, enrolled as a control in a pregnancy study. The rearrangement links TRBV15 to TRBJ1-5; possibly TRBD1 for D (6 bases). Sample: peripheral blood, taken after pregnancy. The CDR3 loop is CATSGLTGDPNQPQHF. The CDR3 DNA reads as TGTGCCACCAGCGGATTGACAGGAGACCCTAATCAGCCCCAGCATTTT.